The sequence of this T cell receptor beta chain was determined in a study of OX40 agonist ivuxolimab in advanced cancers. Assay: immunoSEQ multiplex PCR; the TCRdb copy retains only in-frame clones and omits some. The sample has tens of thousands of clones, around nine tenths seen once. A word on this clone: Antigen specificity is unknown.

Study-wide findings and caveats: Partly responding patients at 0.1-3.0 mg/kg showed some of the smallest clonal expansion.

The sequence derives from an adult with an advanced solid tumor such as melanoma, head and neck, liver or kidney cancer. Sequenced here: CD4+ or CD8+ T cells sorted from blood, sampled in a trial of the OX40 agonist ivuxolimab.

CDR3 residues: CASSRGHSTYEQYF. CDR3 nucleotide sequence: TGTGCCAGCAGCAGAGGACACTCCACCTACGAGCAGTACTTC. V is TRBV6-5 and J is TRBJ2-7, with D possibly matching TRBD1 (5 bases). The CDR3 contains 14 residues. Germline V gives CDR1 MNHEY, CDR2 SVGAGI. V was cut by 6 bases and J by 2 bases, with 14 bases left in between.